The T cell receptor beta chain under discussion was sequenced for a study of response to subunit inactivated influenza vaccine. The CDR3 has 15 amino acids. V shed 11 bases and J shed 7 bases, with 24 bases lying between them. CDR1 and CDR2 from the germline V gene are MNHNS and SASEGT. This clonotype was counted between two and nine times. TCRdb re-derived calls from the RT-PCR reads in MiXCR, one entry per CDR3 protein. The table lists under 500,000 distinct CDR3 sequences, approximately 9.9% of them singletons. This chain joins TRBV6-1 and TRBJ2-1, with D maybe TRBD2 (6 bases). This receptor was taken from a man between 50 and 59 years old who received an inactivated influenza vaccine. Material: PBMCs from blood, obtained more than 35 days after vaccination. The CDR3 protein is CAADASPGAGNEQFF. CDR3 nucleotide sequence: TGTGCCGCCGACGCCTCCCCGGGAGCGGGTAATGAGCAGTTCTTC.